This T cell receptor beta chain was found in a study of shared clonotypes between healthy human individuals. Data came from immunoSEQ multiplex PCR; TCRdb stores just in-frame clones and leaves some out. This sample yields roughly 500,000 clones, of which almost 97% are seen a single time; 0.06% belongs to the top ten. Deletions cut 3 bases from V and 0 bases from J, with 9 bases between. The germline V gene has CDR1 KGHSH and CDR2 LQKENI. CDR3 length equals 15 residues. The rearrangement uses TRBV18 and TRBJ2-1, with D possibly matching TRBD2 (6 bases). This sequence was found in a woman aged 25 to 45 in good health. Sequenced: naive CD4+ T cells sorted from blood. Subset noted: CD45RA+ positively selected. DNA for the CDR3: TGTGCCAGCTCACCTGCGGGGTCCTCCTACAATGAGCAGTTCTTC. Amino acid sequence: CASSPAGSSYNEQFF.